These 8 T cell receptor beta chains share one sample of origin, sequenced in a study of CD8 T cells in Susac syndrome. Random hexamers were used to reverse transcribe an amount of 0.5 to 1 ug RNA. TCRdb analysed the immunoSEQ multiplex PCR reads with MiXCR anew, one entry per CDR3 protein. Of 200,000 or so distinct CDR3 sequences in the sample, about 90% are singletons; the top ten hold about 0.12%. Sequencing was carried out using CD8+ T cells from PBMCs. These receptors came from a human donor with multiple sclerosis.

This clonotype occurred once. This chain connects TRBV4-2 to TRBJ2-3; the match to TRBD2 covers 9 bases. This CDR3 has 18 amino acids. The J segment lost 2 bases and the V segment lost 8 bases, leaving 17 bases of the junction unmatched. Germline V gene data show CDR1 as LGHNA and CDR2 as YNFKEQ. This chain's CDR3 is CASREPRRLAGFTDTQYF. In nucleotides, the CDR3 is TGTGCCAGCCGCGAACCACGTCGGCTAGCGGGATTCACAGATACGCAGTATTTT.

This rearrangement joins TRBV5-6 to TRBJ2-7; TRBD1 agrees at 8 bases. CDR1 is SGHDT, CDR2 YYEEEE, per germline. The CDR3 sequence is 14 residues long. With 2 bases clipped from V and 6 bases from J, the junction kept 7 bases outside the gene matches. CDR3 sequence: CASSFGQGGSEQYF. The CDR3 DNA is TGTGCCAGCAGCTTTGGACAGGGTGGGTCCGAGCAGTACTTC.

V usage is TRBV20-1 and J usage is TRBJ2-7; 7 bases are a match to TRBD1. In germline, CDR1 is DFQATT, CDR2 SNEGSKA (reference sequence). This CDR3 comprises 16 residues. J was trimmed by 4 bases and V by 4 bases; bases with no gene match: 16. This chain's CDR3 is CSAIPHYRDRPYEQYF. Written as DNA, the CDR3 is TGCAGTGCTATCCCTCACTACCGGGACAGACCATACGAGCAGTACTTC.

The sample holds one count of this clonotype. The chain carries TRBV29-1 and TRBJ2-1; D possibly corresponds to TRBD1 (6 bases). V shed 4 bases and J shed 8 bases, with 30 bases lying between them. CDR3 length: 18 amino acids. CDR1 is SQVTM and CDR2 is ANQGSEA in the germline V gene. The CDR3 protein is CSVARMQGRRGPGDEQFF. CDR3 nucleotides: TGCAGCGTTGCCCGTATGCAGGGGCGTAGGGGACCTGGGGATGAGCAGTTCTTC.

V and J are TRBV7-8 and TRBJ2-3; 10 bases agree with TRBD1. Germline-derived CDR1 and CDR2 are SGHVS and FQNEAQ. V shed 4 bases, J shed 5 bases, and the junction held 18 bases outside the gene matches. The CDR3 consists of 19 residues. CDR3 loop: CASSSAGTGASSGRDTQYF. The CDR3 DNA reads as TGTGCCAGCAGCTCGGCCGGGACAGGGGCGTCTAGCGGTCGAGATACGCAGTATTTT.

The chain has TRBV2 and TRBJ2-6; possibly TRBD1 for D (6 bases). The CDR3 consists of 16 residues. CDR1 and CDR2 (germline): SNHLY, FYNNEI. V lost 4 bases to trimming and J lost 2 bases, with 12 bases between them. As DNA, the CDR3 is TGTGCCAGCAGTGTTGGACAGCTGGCTGGGGCCAACGTCCTGACTTTC. As protein: CASSVGQLAGANVLTF.

The chain joins TRBV6-5 to TRBJ1-5; D remains ambiguous. This CDR3 is built from 13 residues. V lost 0 bases and J lost 3, with 3 bases in between. Looked up from germline, CDR1 is MNHEY and CDR2 is SVGAGI. Here the CDR3 DNA reads TGTGCCAGCAGTTACTCTATCAATCAGCCCCAGCATTTT. It translates to CASSYSINQPQHF.

The rearrangement uses TRBV7-9 and TRBJ2-7; D is possibly TRBD2 (6 bases). This CDR3 has 15 residues. The germline V gene encodes CDR1 SEHNR and CDR2 FQNEAQ (reference sequence). V lost 4 bases, J lost 4 bases, and 17 bases lay in between. The DNA of the CDR3 is TGTGCCAGCAGCTCCGGACCGTCGGGGAGGTACGAGCAGTACTTC. This encodes CASSSGPSGRYEQYF. The variable domain in full, completed from reference TRBV7-9 and TRBJ2-7, reads DTGVSQNPRHKITKRGQNVTFRCDPISEHNRLYWYRQTLGQGPEFLTYFQNEAQLEKSRLLSDRFSAERPKGSFSTLEIQRTEQGDSAMYLCASSSGPSGRYEQYFGPGTRLTVT.